A single sample gave rise to the 7 T cell receptor beta chains below, sequenced in a study of CD8 T cells in ankylosing spondylitis listed by TCRdb under 2017. Receptors were amplified or captured by 5' RACE. Sequencing relied on an Illumina HiSeq 2500. The public reads were reprocessed in TCRdb via fastp at Q25 and MiXCR, keeping in-frame beta chains. Every entry covers one CDR3 protein and lists the most common genes and DNA from its rows. The sample table records 150,000 or so distinct CDR3 sequences; 30% to 40% of these occur just once. Together, the top ten hold 5.5% to 7.5% of the sample. Material: synovial fluid, either unsorted or a sorted T cell fraction (not recorded which). The receptors stem from a male donor with ankylosing spondylitis.

This clonotype was recorded at least ten times. This sequence joins TRBV20-1 and TRBJ2-1; 8 nucleotides line up with TRBD2. The V segment lost 0 bases and the J segment 2 bases; nucleotides outside the gene matches: 6. This CDR3 is 16 amino acids long. Germline V gene lookup returns CDR1 DFQATT and CDR2 SNEGSKA (reference sequence). The CDR3 bases are TGCAGTGCTAGAGATCATACTAGCGGAGCCTACAATGAGCAGTTCTTC. Translation: CSARDHTSGAYNEQFF.

The rearrangement uses TRBV9 and TRBJ1-6, with D unresolved. This CDR3 comprises 14 residues. Deletions cut 3 bases from V and 8 bases from J, with 12 bases between. Germline values: CDR1 SGDLS, CDR2 YYNGEE. This chain's CDR3 is CASSALPRDSPLHF. The CDR3 DNA reads TGTGCCAGCAGCGCCCTACCTAGGGATTCACCCCTCCACTTT.

This clonotype was found many times. The V call is TRBV28, the J call TRBJ2-3, with 12 nucleotides matching TRBD2. CDR3 length equals 15 residues. Germline CDR1 is MDHEN and CDR2 is SYDVKM. The junction had 4 bases not matched to a gene; V was cut back by 3 bases and J by 6 bases. CDR3 sequence: CASSFSSGRDDTQYF. The CDR3 nucleotides read TGTGCCAGCAGTTTCTCTAGCGGGAGGGACGATACGCAGTATTTT.

Of note for this clonotype: The final CDR3 position lacks the conserved phenylalanine or tryptophan, pointing to a likely read error. The chain uses TRBV29-1 and TRBJ2-2, with D hard to call. CDR1 and CDR2 from the germline V gene are SQVTM and ANQGSEA. V gave up 6 bases and J gave up 0 bases, with 11 bases separating them. There are 14 residues in the CDR3. The CDR3 sequence: CSVIDRSNTGELFL. The CDR3 DNA follows: TGCAGCGTAATCGACCGGTCGAACACCGGGGAGCTGTTTCTT.

J is TRBJ2-3 and V is TRBV5-1; 11 bases fit TRBD2. Germline V lookup: CDR1 SGHRS, CDR2 YFSETQ. The V and J ends lost 0 bases and 2 bases, in that order; junction bases with no gene match: 5. The CDR3 length is 17 residues. The CDR3 loop reads CASSLALAGGATDTQYF. The CDR3 DNA follows: TGCGCCAGCAGCTTGGCCCTAGCGGGGGGAGCCACAGATACGCAGTATTTT. Looking up the rest from reference TRBV5-1 and TRBJ2-3 gives the full variable domain: KAGVTQTPRYLIKTRGQQVTLSCSPISGHRSVSWYQQTPGQGLQFLFEYFSETQRNKGNFPGRFSGRQFSNSRSEMNVSTLELGDSALYLCASSLALAGGATDTQYFGPGTRLTVL.

The rearrangement joins TRBV6-2 or TRBV6-3 to TRBJ2-7; D is perhaps TRBD1 or TRBD2 (5 bases each). CDR1 and CDR2 (germline): MNHEY, SVGEGT. CDR3 length: 13 amino acids. V shed 7 bases and J shed 7 bases, with 17 bases lying between them. The DNA for the CDR3 is TGTGCCAGCACCCCGCCCGGGGCTCGGGAGCAGTACTTC. The encoded protein is CASTPPGAREQYF.

This clonotype was found many times. V is TRBV7-9 and J is TRBJ1-1; no reliable D call. The CDR3 runs to 14 residues. Deletions cut 5 bases from V and 1 base from J, with 11 bases between. Looked up from germline, CDR1 is SEHNR and CDR2 is FQNEAQ (reference sequence). The CDR3 nucleotides read TGTGCCAGCAGCCCCGAAGGAGGGAACACTGAAGCTTTCTTT. Its translation: CASSPEGGNTEAFF.